This TCR beta chain was captured by sequencing in a study of T-cell memory formation after mild COVID-19. Per germline, CDR1 SGHRS and CDR2 YFSETQ. The CDR3 is 16 amino acids. Between the trimmed V and J ends, which lost 0 bases and 0 bases, there was a span of 10 bases. TCRdb processed the 5' RACE reads anew with MiXCR; each CDR3 protein has one entry. The sample carries about 600,000 distinct CDR3 sequences, about 20% recorded once. The chain employs TRBV5-1 and TRBJ2-1, with D possibly being TRBD2 (7 bases). Source material: PBMCs or a T cell subset sorted from them (not recorded which). The TCR sequence derives from an adult woman who had mild COVID-19 (a few samples of this study predate the infection). Cell type and time point are not known. CDR3 nucleotide sequence: TGCGCCAGCAGCTTGGAGGCGGGGGCCTCCTACAATGAGCAGTTCTTC. Encoded protein: CASSLEAGASYNEQFF.